These 15 T cell receptor beta chains were all obtained from the same sample, sequenced in a study of T cells after yellow fever vaccination. TCRdb reprocessed the 5' RACE reads via MiXCR and lists one record per CDR3 protein. The sample carries roughly 310,000 distinct CDR3 sequences, 3% to 4.5% recorded once. The sequencing used PBMCs, collected on the day of the yellow fever booster vaccination. These receptors came from a man between 18 and 29 years old who received the YFV17D yellow fever vaccine.

The gene calls are TRBV7-3 and TRBJ1-1; a possible D gene is TRBD1 (5 bases). The germline V gene encodes CDR1 SGHTA and CDR2 FQGTGA. The CDR3 loop spans 14 amino acids. V shed 0 bases and J shed 11 bases, with 16 bases lying between them. The CDR3, as DNA: TGTGCCAGCAGCTTAACCCCGGCAGGGCGGAAGGCTTTCTTT. As protein: CASSLTPAGRKAFF.

Ten or more counts support this clonotype. The rearrangement links TRBV4-1 to TRBJ2-5; 9 positions agree with TRBD2. The germline CDR1 and CDR2 sequences are MGHRA and YSYEKL. V lost 0 bases to trimming and J lost 1 base; unmatched junction nucleotides: 3. The CDR3 has 16 amino acids. DNA for the CDR3: TGCGCCAGCAGCCAAGATCCTAGCGGGGTCCAAGAGACCCAGTACTTC. Translating it yields CASSQDPSGVQETQYF.

Many counts were recorded for this clonotype. CDR3 sequence reads: CASSIFFTGTGSTDTQYF. CDR3 coding DNA: TGTGCCAGTAGTATTTTTTTTACCGGGACAGGGTCCACAGATACGCAGTATTTT. This chain links TRBV19 with TRBJ2-3; TRBD1 matches 9 bases. CDR1 and CDR2 from the germline V gene are LNHDA and SQIVND (reference sequence). V trimming: 3 bases; J trimming: 2 bases; junction bases outside the gene matches: 12. CDR3 size: 18 residues.

The rearrangement uses TRBV13 and TRBJ2-7; D tentatively fits TRBD1 or TRBD2 (5 bases each). V shed 0 bases and J shed 3 bases, with 9 bases lying between them. This CDR3 has 14 residues. Germline V gene data show CDR1 as PRHDT and CDR2 as FYEKMQ (reference sequence). The CDR3: CASSLGGRVYEQYF. Written as DNA, the CDR3 is TGTGCCAGCAGCTTAGGGGGACGGGTCTACGAGCAGTACTTC. Full variable domain (missing parts from reference TRBV13 and TRBJ2-7): AAGVIQSPRHLIKEKRETATLKCYPIPRHDTVYWYQQGPGQDPQFLISFYEKMQSDKGSIPDRFSAQQFSDYHSELNMSSLELGDSALYFCASSLGGRVYEQYFGPGTRLTVT.

This clonotype showed up many times. The V gene is TRBV19, the J gene TRBJ1-1; D not certain. The CDR3 consists of 13 residues. Germline values: CDR1 LNHDA, CDR2 SQIVND (reference sequence). The V gene lost 9 bases and the J gene lost 1 base, with 12 bases spanning the gap. CDR3 coding DNA: TGTGCCAGCCGTATAATGGGGAACACTGAAGCTTTCTTT. Translating gives CASRIMGNTEAFF.

The V gene is TRBV27, the J gene TRBJ1-5; D uncertain. Germline assignment: CDR1 MNHEY and CDR2 SMNVEV (reference sequence). V was trimmed by 2 bases and J by 8 bases, leaving 10 bases between them. This CDR3 comprises 13 residues. The DNA for the CDR3 is TGTGCCAGCAGTTTAGCTTCATCGGAGCCCCAGCATTTT. It is translated as CASSLASSEPQHF.

This clonotype turned up a few times. The junction departs from germline at one end; a sequencing error may be responsible. The CDR3 region is CASTQRGVVSNSGANVLTF. For the CDR3, the DNA is TGTGCCAGCACCCAACGGGGGGTAGTATCCAATTCTGGGGCCAACGTCCTGACTTTC. This sequence joins TRBV3-1 and TRBJ2-6; the match to TRBD2 covers 7 bases. This CDR3 contains 19 residues. Germline-derived CDR1 and CDR2 are LGHDT and YNNKEL (reference sequence).

This clonotype was seen at least ten times. V gene TRBV4-3 combines with J gene TRBJ2-3; 7 bases are shared with TRBD1. This CDR3 is 16 amino acids long. J lost 4 bases, V lost 4 bases, and 11 bases had no gene match. The germline V gene has CDR1 LGHNA and CDR2 YSLEER. CDR3 region: CASSPGTVGNSDTQYF. CDR3 nucleotide sequence: TGCGCCAGCAGCCCGGGGACAGTTGGGAACTCAGATACGCAGTATTTT.

The sample holds many counts of this clonotype. The chain is built from TRBV15 and TRBJ1-5; D gene ambiguous. Trimming removed 1 base at V and 7 bases at J, with 8 bases between. The CDR3 totals 13 residues. The V gene's germline CDR1 is LNHNV and CDR2 YYDKDF (reference sequence). In DNA, the CDR3 is TGTGCCACCAGCAGAGCGGGCGGCCAGCCCCAGCATTTT. Its translation: CATSRAGGQPQHF.

Ten or more counts support this clonotype. The rearrangement links TRBV28 to TRBJ2-7; TRBD2 matches 7 bases. CDR3 length: 14 residues. Germline V CDR1 and CDR2: MDHEN, SYDVKM. V was clipped by 8 bases and J by 3 bases; unmatched bases: 10. In DNA, the CDR3 is TGTGCCAGCGGTGGGGGGGAATCGCGCTACGAGCAGTACGTC. Protein product: CASGGGESRYEQYV.

Many counts were recorded for this clonotype. V is TRBV11-2 and J is TRBJ2-1; TRBD2 agrees at 9 bases. Trimming took 5 bases from V and 5 from J; bases not matched to a gene: 7. This CDR3 has 15 residues. Germline CDR1 and CDR2: SGHAT and FQNNGV. The CDR3 spells CASSPTGTSNNEQFF. The CDR3 bases are TGTGCCAGCAGCCCGACCGGGACTAGCAACAATGAGCAGTTCTTC.

This clonotype appeared a few times. The V call is TRBV5-8, the J call TRBJ1-2, with D maybe TRBD1 (5 bases). V was cut by 3 bases and J by 0 bases, with 12 bases left in between. Germline loops: CDR1 SGHTS, CDR2 YDEGEE. CDR3 length: 15 residues. CDR3 DNA sequence: TGTGCCAGCAGCTATCCGGGACGCTCTAACTATGGCTACACCTTC. This translates into CASSYPGRSNYGYTF.

This clonotype was picked up many times. This chain links TRBV7-9 with TRBJ2-1; D perhaps matches TRBD2 (5 bases). The CDR3 length is 13 residues. Germline-derived CDR1 and CDR2 are SEHNR and FQNEAQ (reference sequence). Between the trimmed V and J ends, which lost 1 base and 9 bases, there was a span of 10 bases. CDR3 in DNA: TGTGCCAGCAGCTTAGGGGGAGTAGGTGAGCAGTTCTTC. Encoded protein: CASSLGGVGEQFF.

The V call is TRBV29-1, the J call TRBJ2-2; unclear D gene. V lost 6 bases and J lost 1, with 9 bases in between. Germline values: CDR1 SQVTM, CDR2 ANQGSEA. This CDR3 comprises 13 residues. Written as DNA, the CDR3 is TGCAGCGTCCCGTCTAAGAACACCGGGGAGCTGTTTTTT. Translating it yields CSVPSKNTGELFF.

This clonotype was detected a few times. J is TRBJ1-1 and V is TRBV2; D remains ambiguous. This CDR3 is 15 amino acids long. The V gene's germline CDR1 is SNHLY and CDR2 FYNNEI. Trimming left V 6 bases short and J 1 base short, with 15 bases between. The CDR3 nucleotides are TGTGCCAGCAGGCGCAATAACTCTCCGAACACTGAAGCTTTCTTT. This sequence encodes CASRRNNSPNTEAFF.